The 24 T cell receptor beta chains listed next were all sequenced from one sample in a study of neoadjuvant anti-PD-1 for oral cavity cancer. Only in-frame clones appear in the TCRdb table, and some are missing; sequencing was by immunoSEQ multiplex PCR. The data contain around 12,000 clones, over 60% of them singletons. The source material was PBMCs, sampled before nivolumab (anti-PD-1) treatment. The receptor source for this set is a person aged 35-79 years with oral cavity squamous cell carcinoma.

The chain uses TRBV11-2 and TRBJ2-7; D gene uncertain. Germline V gives CDR1 SGHAT, CDR2 FQNNGV. This CDR3 has 15 amino acids. The V end was cut by 1 base, the J end by 1 base, with 11 bases between. CDR3 coding DNA: TGTGCCAGCAGCTTAGCGTTGTCAGTATCCTACGAGCAGTACTTC. It specifies CASSLALSVSYEQYF. Combining the CDR3 with reference TRBV11-2 and TRBJ2-7 gives the whole variable domain EAGVAQSPRYKIIEKRQSVAFWCNPISGHATLYWYQQILGQGPKLLIQFQNNGVVDDSQLPKDRFSAERLKGVDSTLKIQPAKLEDSAVYLCASSLALSVSYEQYFGPGTRLTVT.

The chain joins TRBV28 to TRBJ1-1; the D gene is possibly TRBD1 (5 bases). Germline V gene data show CDR1 as MDHEN and CDR2 as SYDVKM. This CDR3 comprises 10 residues. Trimming removed 6 bases from V and 12 bases from J, with 11 bases in between. The CDR3 coding sequence is TGTGCCAGCAGGAGCGGGGGGACTTTCTTT. Protein product: CASRSGGTFF.

The chain uses TRBV27 and TRBJ2-7, with D maybe TRBD2 (6 bases). The CDR3 length is 13 residues. The germline gives CDR1 MNHEY, CDR2 SMNVEV (reference sequence). V dropped 10 bases and J dropped 3 bases, with 16 bases sitting between them. This CDR3 is CAISPGLYYEQYF. CDR3 sequence (DNA): TGTGCCATCTCACCGGGACTGTACTACGAGCAGTACTTC.

The chain employs TRBV15 and TRBJ1-1; D is perhaps TRBD1 (5 bases). The CDR3 contains 13 residues. Germline CDR1 reads LNHNV; CDR2 reads YYDKDF (reference sequence). The V gene lost 0 bases and the J gene lost 7 bases, with 9 bases spanning the gap. For the CDR3, the DNA is TGTGCCACCAGCAGAGATTGGGGCGGTGAAGCTTTCTTT. Its translation: CATSRDWGGEAFF.

The chain couples TRBV7-8 to TRBJ1-4, with D hard to call. This CDR3 comprises 12 residues. The V end lost 2 bases, the J end lost 6 bases, and 4 bases lay between the germline ends. Germline CDR1 SGHVS, CDR2 FQNEAQ. The CDR3 sequence: CASSLTDEKLFF. The CDR3 DNA reads as TGTGCCAGCAGCTTAACGGATGAAAAACTGTTTTTT.

This rearrangement joins TRBV5-5 to TRBJ2-5; D ambiguous. The CDR3 has 12 amino acids. Germline CDR1 SGHKS, CDR2 YYEKEE (reference sequence). The ends were cut back, 4 bases at V and 4 bases at J, with 8 bases in the middle. Written as DNA, the CDR3 is TGTGCCAGCAGCATAGGACGAGAGACCCAGTACTTC. This sequence encodes CASSIGRETQYF.

This clone appeared a few times. The chain employs TRBV6-1 and TRBJ1-1; D ambiguous. Germline-derived CDR1 and CDR2 are MNHNS and SASEGT. Trimming shortened V by 2 bases and J by 0 bases, and 7 bases separated the two germline ends. The CDR3 length is 14 residues. The CDR3 region is CASSEIQLNTEAFF. The CDR3, as DNA: TGTGCCAGCAGTGAAATACAGCTGAACACTGAAGCTTTCTTT.

V usage is TRBV5-6 and J usage is TRBJ1-5, with D possibly being TRBD1 (5 bases). V gave up 3 bases and J gave up 5 bases, with 9 bases separating them. CDR3 size: 13 residues. From germline, CDR1 is SGHDT and CDR2 YYEEEE. The CDR3: CASSSRADQPQHF. CDR3 nucleotide sequence: TGTGCCAGCAGCTCCAGGGCAGATCAGCCCCAGCATTTT.

The CDR3 spells CASSSPGRGYNEQFF. For the CDR3, the DNA is TGTGCCAGCAGCTCTCCTGGGAGGGGGTACAATGAGCAGTTCTTC. The gene calls are TRBV5-6 and TRBJ2-1, with D possibly matching TRBD2 (7 bases). V lost 3 bases to trimming and J lost 4 bases, with 14 bases between them. CDR1 is SGHDT, CDR2 YYEEEE, per germline. This CDR3 contains 15 residues.

This clone was seen a handful of times. The chain has TRBV6-5 and TRBJ2-7, with TRBD2 matching over 8 bases. The CDR3 totals 16 residues. V gave up 0 bases and J gave up 4 bases; unmatched junction bases: 8. Germline V gene data show CDR1 as MNHEY and CDR2 as SVGAGI. CDR3 in DNA: TGTGCCAGCAGTTACTCGATGGCCGGGAGGGGGTACGAGCAGTACTTC. The encoded protein is CASSYSMAGRGYEQYF.

The chain couples TRBV7-9 to TRBJ1-5; 10 bases are a match to TRBD1. Germline V lookup: CDR1 SEHNR, CDR2 FQNEAQ (reference sequence). Trimming took 5 bases from V and 5 from J; bases not matched to a gene: 6. This CDR3 has 15 amino acids. The CDR3 is CASSGQGGVHQPQHF. The CDR3 DNA follows: TGTGCCAGCAGCGGACAGGGGGGTGTTCATCAGCCCCAGCATTTT.

V is TRBV28 and J is TRBJ2-7; D gene unclear. CDR3 length: 14 amino acids. Trimming pared 2 bases from V and 2 bases from J, leaving 10 bases between. Germline loops: CDR1 MDHEN, CDR2 SYDVKM. The CDR3 region has the DNA TGTGCCAGCAGTTTAAAGGGCACCACCTACGAGCAGTACTTC. This codes for CASSLKGTTYEQYF.

Of note for this clone: At one boundary the junction diverges from the germline segment, which might be a read error. The V call is TRBV7-2, the J call TRBJ2-7; TRBD2 matches 11 bases. Germline loops: CDR1 SGHTA, CDR2 FQGNSA. This CDR3 comprises 16 residues. CDR3: CASSIAGGPSALEQYF. CDR3 DNA: TGTGCCAGCAGCATAGCGGGGGGGCCTTCAGCTTTGGAGCAGTACTTC.

This chain links TRBV14 with TRBJ2-1; unclear D gene. Germline CDR1 reads SGHDN; CDR2 reads FVKESK. This CDR3 region has 15 residues. Trimming cost V 4 bases and J 0 bases, with 10 bases left between them. The CDR3 reads CASSLRINSYNEQFF. CDR3 coding DNA: TGTGCCAGCAGCCTAAGAATTAACTCCTACAATGAGCAGTTCTTC.

V and J are TRBV7-9 and TRBJ2-5, with D tentatively TRBD2 (5 bases). This CDR3 has 13 residues. V lost 1 base and J lost 2, with 5 bases in between. Per the germline V gene, CDR1 is SEHNR and CDR2 is FQNEAQ (reference sequence). CDR3 sequence reads: CASSLGEQETQYF. In nucleotides, the CDR3 is TGTGCCAGCAGCTTAGGGGAGCAAGAGACCCAGTACTTC.

There are a few counts of this clone. This chain uses TRBV27 with TRBJ1-5; D unclear. The CDR3 consists of 14 residues. Between the trimmed V and J ends, which lost 4 bases and 9 bases, there was a span of 16 bases. CDR1 is MNHEY, CDR2 SMNVEV, per germline (reference sequence). The CDR3 sequence: CASSSGYSGGPQHF. DNA for the CDR3: TGTGCCAGCAGTTCCGGGTACTCCGGTGGGCCCCAGCATTTT.

This clone has a handful of counts. V usage is TRBV9 and J usage is TRBJ2-4, with D possibly TRBD1 on 6 matching bases. The germline V and J ends were trimmed by 7 bases and 5 bases, with 7 bases remaining between them. This CDR3 is 11 amino acids long. CDR1 and CDR2 (germline): SGDLS, YYNGEE. DNA for the CDR3: TGTGCCAGCGGGGGCGAAAACATTCAGTACTTC. Translation gives CASGGENIQYF.

V usage is TRBV5-1 and J usage is TRBJ2-1; 8 nucleotides agree with TRBD2. There are 19 residues in the CDR3. The J segment lost 2 bases and the V segment lost 8 bases, leaving 21 bases of the junction unmatched. The V gene's germline CDR1 is SGHRS and CDR2 YFSETQ. CDR3 residues: CASRLGSGIGGAAYNEQFF. DNA of the CDR3: TGCGCCAGTCGGCTGGGTAGCGGGATCGGTGGAGCGGCCTACAATGAGCAGTTCTTC.

This clone was detected only a few times. V gene TRBV9 combines with J gene TRBJ2-7; 7 nucleotides match TRBD2. The germline gives CDR1 SGDLS, CDR2 YYNGEE. The CDR3 is 15 residues long. The ends lost 0 bases at V and 0 bases at J; junction bases unmatched: 3. Here the CDR3 DNA reads TGTGCCAGCAGCGTAGGGGCTAGCGGCTCCTACGAGCAGTACTTC. It yields the protein CASSVGASGSYEQYF.

This clone was observed a single time. V gene TRBV9 combines with J gene TRBJ2-3; D gene uncertain. This CDR3 contains 12 residues. Looked up from germline, CDR1 is SGDLS and CDR2 is YYNGEE. Deletions cut 2 bases from V and 2 bases from J, with 3 bases between. The CDR3 spells CASSVLTDTQYF. The CDR3, as DNA: TGTGCCAGCAGCGTCCTCACAGATACGCAGTATTTT.

This chain connects TRBV19 to TRBJ2-7; D gene unclear. This CDR3 is 11 amino acids long. From germline, CDR1 is LNHDA and CDR2 SQIVND (reference sequence). The germline V and J ends were trimmed by 5 bases and 7 bases, with 9 bases remaining between them. The chain's CDR3 is CASSVGWEQYF. In DNA form, the CDR3 reads TGTGCCAGTAGTGTTGGATGGGAGCAGTACTTC. The complete variable domain, with remaining parts taken from reference TRBV19 and TRBJ2-7, reads DGGITQSPKYLFRKEGQNVTLSCEQNLNHDAMYWYRQDPGQGLRLIYYSQIVNDFQKGDIAEGYSVSREKKESFPLTVTSAQKNPTAFYLCASSVGWEQYFGPGTRLTVT.

The chain has TRBV6-4 and TRBJ2-1; 10 positions match TRBD2. V lost 5 bases to trimming and J lost 8 bases; unmatched junction nucleotides: 9. Germline CDR1 MRHNA, CDR2 SNTAGT. CDR3 size: 15 residues. CDR3 in amino acids: CASSPQREGFHEQFF. The CDR3 region has the DNA TGTGCCAGCAGTCCCCAGCGGGAGGGTTTCCATGAGCAGTTCTTC.

This chain joins TRBV2 and TRBJ2-5; D gene unclear. Germline V CDR1 and CDR2: SNHLY, FYNNEI. The V end lost 2 bases, the J end lost 1 base, and 11 bases lay between the germline ends. The CDR3 spans 15 residues. CDR3 bases: TGTGCCAGCAGTGAATGGCTGATTTCCCAAGAGACCCAGTACTTC. Translation gives CASSEWLISQETQYF.

The chain's CDR3 is CATSRDPAETQYF. CDR3 nucleotides: TGTGCCACCAGCAGAGACCCCGCAGAGACCCAGTACTTC. The rearrangement joins TRBV15 to TRBJ2-5, with no clear D. Germline V CDR1 and CDR2: LNHNV, YYDKDF (reference sequence). Trimming took off 0 bases at V and 4 bases at J, with 6 bases between the two ends. The CDR3 consists of 13 residues.